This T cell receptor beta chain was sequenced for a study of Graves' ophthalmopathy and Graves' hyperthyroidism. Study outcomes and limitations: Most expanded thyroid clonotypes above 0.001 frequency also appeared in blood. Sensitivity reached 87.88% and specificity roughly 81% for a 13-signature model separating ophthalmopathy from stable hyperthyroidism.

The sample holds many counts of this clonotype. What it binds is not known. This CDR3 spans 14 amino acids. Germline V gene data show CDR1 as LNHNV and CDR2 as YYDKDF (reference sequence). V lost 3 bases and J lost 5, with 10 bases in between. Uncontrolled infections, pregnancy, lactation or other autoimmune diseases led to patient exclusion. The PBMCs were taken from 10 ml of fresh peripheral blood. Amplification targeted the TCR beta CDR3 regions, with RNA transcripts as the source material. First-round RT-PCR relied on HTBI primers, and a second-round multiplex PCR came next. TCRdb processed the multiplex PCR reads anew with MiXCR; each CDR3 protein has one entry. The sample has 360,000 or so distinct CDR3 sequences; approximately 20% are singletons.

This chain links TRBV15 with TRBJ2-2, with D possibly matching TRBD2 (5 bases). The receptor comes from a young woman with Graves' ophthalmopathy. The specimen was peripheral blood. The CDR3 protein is CATSRERATGELFF. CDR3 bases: TGTGCCACCAGCAGGGAGAGGGCTACCGGGGAGCTGTTTTTT.